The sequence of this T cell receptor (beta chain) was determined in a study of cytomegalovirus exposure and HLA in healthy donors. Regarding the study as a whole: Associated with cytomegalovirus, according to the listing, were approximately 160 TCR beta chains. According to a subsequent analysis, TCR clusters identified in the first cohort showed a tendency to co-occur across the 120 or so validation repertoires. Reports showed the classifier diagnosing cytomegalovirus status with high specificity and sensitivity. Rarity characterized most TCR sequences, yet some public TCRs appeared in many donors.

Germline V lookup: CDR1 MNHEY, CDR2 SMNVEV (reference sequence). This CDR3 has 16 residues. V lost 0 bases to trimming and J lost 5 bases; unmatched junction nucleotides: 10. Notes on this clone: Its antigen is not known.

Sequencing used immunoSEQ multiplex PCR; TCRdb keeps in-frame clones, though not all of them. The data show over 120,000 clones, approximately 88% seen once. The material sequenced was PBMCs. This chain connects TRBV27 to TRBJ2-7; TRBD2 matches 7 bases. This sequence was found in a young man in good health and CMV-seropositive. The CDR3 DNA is TGTGCCAGCAGTTTATCCATTGGGGAGGGATCCCACGAGCAGTACTTC. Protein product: CASSLSIGEGSHEQYF.